A single TCR beta chain is shown here with its context. Repertoires were generated with immunoSEQ multiplex PCR, while TCRdb's copy carries only in-frame clones and drops some. This sample has 200,000 to 250,000 clones; roughly four fifths occur once, and the top ten carry roughly 4%. The entry originates in a study of blood T cell repertoires in COVID-19. The V end lost 10 bases, the J end lost 5 bases, and 14 bases lay between the germline ends. The CDR3 runs 13 residues. Per the germline V gene, CDR1 is WSHSY and CDR2 is SAAADI. The receptor comes from a man aged 45-60 years with acute or convalescent COVID-19. The chain carries TRBV10-2 and TRBJ2-2; D perhaps matches TRBD2 (6 bases). Sequenced material: peripheral blood. CDR3 amino acids: CATAGLQTGELFF. CDR3 bases: TGCGCCACCGCGGGACTCCAAACCGGGGAGCTGTTTTTT.